The rows below give T cell receptor beta chains drawn from one sample of a study of esophageal squamous cell carcinoma under preoperative chemotherapy. Each CDR3 protein is one row after TCRdb ran MiXCR on the PCR reads. Among about 32,000 distinct CDR3 sequences listed, approximately 51% were seen once. The sample was acquired from a patient given preoperative chemotherapy. These receptors came from a human donor with esophageal squamous cell carcinoma. The donor label of this sample is uncertain. Both conserved end residues are trimmed from each CDR3. The D gene is left open where the match is weak.

d_call	j_call	v_call	cdr3_aa
TRBD2	TRBJ2-5	TRBV7-2	ASSLAGGPQDTPY
-	TRBJ1-4	TRBV5-6	ASSLERGGEKLF
-	-	TRBV20-1	SARYGSGRGAAYEQF
-	TRBJ2-2	TRBV7-8	ASRGLQAASTEALY
-	TRBJ2-1	TRBV4-2	ASSLGRASYNEQF
-	TRBJ1-4	TRBV9	ASSLYGATNEKLF
TRBD2	TRBJ2-1	TRBV10-2	ASSTSGSGNEQF
-	TRBJ2-2	TRBV9	ASSVKGTGELF
-	TRBJ2-7	TRBV7-2	ASSLAAGGYEQY
TRBD1	TRBJ2-5	TRBV7-2	ASSLGGLGTGHIETQY
TRBD1	TRBJ2-7	TRBV6-1	ASRKSGTAYEQY
-	TRBJ2-3	TRBV7-2	ASRGRGPGDEDTQY
-	TRBJ2-7	TRBV7-3	ASSLGVGSGYEQY
-	TRBJ2-4	TRBV12-3/TRBV12-4	RSTGPGAKNTQY
-	TRBJ2-2	TRBV11-2	ASSRLGASNTGALY
-	TRBJ2-4	TRBV12-3/TRBV12-4	ASSAQGGGAKNTQY
-	TRBJ2-3	TRBV11-1	ASRLGVVASTDTQY
TRBD2	TRBJ2-3	TRBV7-2	ASAGLAGGITDTQY
-	TRBJ2-3	TRBV7-9	ASSLVGTDTQY
TRBD2	TRBJ2-4	TRBV7-8	ASSPWEGAGGSENTQY
TRBD2	TRBJ2-1	TRBV7-2	ASSYSGSLGHEQF
-	TRBJ2-5	TRBV7-6	ASSLAGGQDTLY
TRBD2	-	TRBV7-8	ASSDLGGGAKNTQY
-	TRBJ1-2	TRBV6-6	ASSSSGGHYGYT
TRBD2	TRBJ2-4	TRBV7-3	ARSRKPGRGAKNTQY
-	TRBJ2-7	TRBV12-3/TRBV12-4	ASSVEVFRNEQY
TRBD1	-	TRBV7-8	ASSPPTGTGGYEQY
-	-	TRBV7-6	AGLGGRDPETQY
-	TRBJ2-5	TRBV7-2	ASSLWAGDQETQY
-	TRBJ2-3	TRBV6-5	ASSSLTDTQY
-	TRBJ2-4	TRBV7-2	ASSLQRSTDMQY
TRBD2	-	TRBV4-1	ASSQGSGTRIYEQY
-	TRBJ2-4	TRBV7-8	ASSRLGGLAKKTQY
TRBD2	TRBJ2-5	TRBV7-2	ASSSGRGAPRTTQY
-	TRBJ2-3	TRBV7-9	ASSLVLGGGVYEQF
TRBD2	-	TRBV7-6	ASSLGSGGGSYEQY
-	TRBJ2-4	TRBV7-2	ASSLALGAKNMQY
-	TRBJ2-2	TRBV10-1	ASSELKRGELF
TRBD1	TRBJ2-2	TRBV12-3/TRBV12-4	ASSLALGIRAANTGALY
-	TRBJ2-3	TRBV10-3	AISEGLMTDTQY
TRBD1	TRBJ2-3	TRBV6-5	ASSYQGAGTDTQY
TRBD2	TRBJ2-7	TRBV7-3	ASSTLAGYEQY
-	TRBJ2-3	TRBV6-1	ASTGDTTSTDTQY